This T cell receptor (beta chain) was profiled in a study of CD8 T cells in ankylosing spondylitis. Study-level results: A TCR beta motif of eight or nine highly homologous variants seemed to mark ankylosing spondylitis blood.

A word on this clonotype: The target antigen is unknown.

TCRdb ran MiXCR on the 5' RACE reads and lists one entry per CDR3 protein. The sample includes over 600,000 distinct CDR3 sequences, under 20% of them seen just once. With 5 bases removed from V and 6 bases from J, the gap between germline ends came to 15 bases. CDR1 and CDR2 (germline): LNHNV, YYDKDF (reference sequence). The CDR3 spans 14 residues. The chain combines TRBV15 with TRBJ2-3; D perhaps matches TRBD1 (5 bases). This TCR came from a male donor with ankylosing spondylitis. Sequenced: blood, either unsorted or a sorted T cell fraction (not recorded which). CDR3 residues: CATSHGQTTDTQYF. The CDR3 nucleotides are TGTGCCACCAGCCATGGACAAACCACGGATACGCAGTATTTT.